A single sample gave rise to the 13 T cell receptor beta chains below, sequenced in a study of blood T cell repertoires in COVID-19. Only in-frame clones appear in the TCRdb table, and some are missing; sequencing was by immunoSEQ multiplex PCR. The data hold approximately 70,000 clones, with around 90% observed a single time. Sequenced material: peripheral blood. These receptors were obtained from a human donor with active COVID-19. The donor label of this sample is uncertain.

This clone was seen once. It is likely a read error: a sequence one base away is far more abundant. This chain connects TRBV11-2 to TRBJ2-1; 8 nucleotides match TRBD2. V shed 5 bases and J 0 bases; nucleotides not matched to a gene: 0. This CDR3 is built from 14 residues. The germline gives CDR1 SGHAT, CDR2 FQNNGV. CDR3 sequence: CASSSGSSYNEQFF. The CDR3 DNA sequence: TGTGCCAGCAGCAGCGGGAGCTCCTACAATGAGCAGTTCTTC. Filled out from reference TRBV11-2 and TRBJ2-1, the complete variable domain reads EAGVAQSPRYKIIEKRQSVAFWCNPISGHATLYWYQQILGQGPKLLIQFQNNGVVDDSQLPKDRFSAERLKGVDSTLKIQPAKLEDSAVYLCASSSGSSYNEQFFGPGTRLTVL.

The rearrangement joins TRBV9 to TRBJ2-3; 7 bases agree with TRBD1. The CDR3 is made up of 15 amino acids. Per the germline V gene, CDR1 is SGDLS and CDR2 is YYNGEE. Unmatched junction bases numbered 12, after V lost 6 bases and J lost 5 bases. Here the CDR3 reads CASTDRDHPKDTQYF. The CDR3 DNA follows: TGTGCCAGCACTGACAGGGACCACCCAAAAGATACGCAGTATTTT.

V gene TRBV5-4 combines with J gene TRBJ2-1; D is undetermined. Germline V gene data show CDR1 as SGHNT and CDR2 as YYREEE (reference sequence). This CDR3 contains 13 residues. The V end lost 0 bases, the J end lost 3 bases, and 4 bases lay between the germline ends. As DNA, the CDR3 is TGTGCCAGCAGCTTGGCAGTCTACAATGAGCAGTTCTTC. It encodes CASSLAVYNEQFF.

The chain uses TRBV4-1 and TRBJ2-7, with a tentative D call TRBD1 (6 bases). Germline CDR1 is MGHRA and CDR2 is YSYEKL. The CDR3 is made up of 14 amino acids. The V end lost 1 base, the J end lost 2 bases, and 9 bases lay between the germline ends. CDR3 residues: CASSQAGGTYEQYF. CDR3 nucleotide sequence: TGCGCCAGCAGCCAAGCTGGGGGCACCTACGAGCAGTACTTC.

This clone has more than one count but fewer than ten. The chain combines TRBV7-2 with TRBJ2-1; tentative D call: TRBD1 (5 bases). In germline, CDR1 is SGHTA, CDR2 FQGNSA. V lost 1 base, J lost 4 bases, and 11 bases lay in between. This CDR3 comprises 15 residues. The CDR3 DNA is TGTGCCAGCAGCTTAGACCAGGGATCGTACAATGAGCAGTTCTTC. Translating it yields CASSLDQGSYNEQFF.

The chain combines TRBV4-3 with TRBJ1-5; tentative D call: TRBD1 (6 bases). This CDR3 is built from 16 residues. V was pared by 1 base and J by 6 bases, with 16 bases between. Germline V lookup: CDR1 LGHNA, CDR2 YSLEER. Here the CDR3 reads CASSQVIQGSGQPQHF. In nucleotides, the CDR3 is TGCGCCAGCAGCCAAGTTATTCAGGGGAGCGGTCAGCCCCAGCATTTT.

This rearrangement joins TRBV13 to TRBJ2-7; 13 nucleotides line up with TRBD2. The CDR3 length is 18 residues. Trimming removed 5 bases from V and 2 bases from J; junction bases left unmatched: 12. Germline CDR1 and CDR2: PRHDT and FYEKMQ (reference sequence). The CDR3 DNA reads as TGTGCCAGCAGCGGACAAGGACTAGCGGGAGAGGGAACCTACGAGCAGTACTTC. Translation gives CASSGQGLAGEGTYEQYF. The whole variable domain, filled in from reference TRBV13 and TRBJ2-7, reads AAGVIQSPRHLIKEKRETATLKCYPIPRHDTVYWYQQGPGQDPQFLISFYEKMQSDKGSIPDRFSAQQFSDYHSELNMSSLELGDSALYFCASSGQGLAGEGTYEQYFGPGTRLTVT.

The chain has TRBV2 and TRBJ1-1; D not resolved. The CDR3 runs 12 residues. Trimming stripped 5 bases from V and 6 bases from J, with 10 bases between. Per germline, CDR1 SNHLY and CDR2 FYNNEI. The CDR3 here is CASSPIGAEAFF. In nucleotides, the CDR3 is TGTGCCAGCAGTCCTATAGGAGCTGAAGCTTTCTTT.

CDR3 in amino acids: CASSDTGYGYTF. In DNA, the CDR3 is TGTGCCAGCAGTGATACAGGGTATGGCTACACCTTC. J is TRBJ1-2 and V is TRBV2, with D tentatively TRBD1 (6 bases). Germline-derived CDR1 and CDR2 are SNHLY and FYNNEI. CDR3 length: 12 residues. Deletions cut 3 bases from V and 5 bases from J, with 7 bases between.

This sequence joins TRBV7-8 and TRBJ1-4, with D possibly TRBD1 on 6 matching bases. Germline V gene data show CDR1 as SGHVS and CDR2 as FQNEAQ. Trimming shortened V by 5 bases and J by 4 bases, and 17 bases separated the two germline ends. This CDR3 comprises 16 residues. The CDR3 loop reads CASSQGTRSLNEKLFF. The CDR3 DNA follows: TGTGCCAGCAGCCAGGGGACACGAAGCCTTAATGAAAAACTGTTTTTT. Supplemented by reference TRBV7-8 and TRBJ1-4, the full variable domain reads GAGVSQSPRYKVAKRGQDVALRCDPISGHVSLFWYQQALGQGPEFLTYFQNEAQLDKSGLPSDRFFAERPEGSVSTLKIQRTQQEDSAVYLCASSQGTRSLNEKLFFGSGTQLSVL.

The J gene is TRBJ2-1, the V gene TRBV12-3 or TRBV12-4; D unresolved. Trimming cost V 3 bases and J 7 bases, with 4 bases left between them. The CDR3 extends over 11 amino acids. In nucleotides, the CDR3 is TGTGCCAGCAGTTTGAGAAATGAGCAGTTCTTC. Encoded protein: CASSLRNEQFF.

J is TRBJ2-1 and V is TRBV19, with 13 bases fitting TRBD2. The V gene end was trimmed by 2 bases and the J gene end by 7 bases; junction bases not matched to a gene: 17. The CDR3 length is 20 residues. Germline CDR1 is LNHDA and CDR2 is SQIVND (reference sequence). In DNA form, the CDR3 reads TGTGCCAGTAGTATAAGGGGGTGGGGGAGGACTAGCGGGAGAACAAATGAGCAGTTCTTC. It translates to CASSIRGWGRTSGRTNEQFF.

V is TRBV3-1 (or the pseudogene TRBV3-2) and J is TRBJ1-1; D might be TRBD1 (6 bases). CDR3 length equals 13 residues. V shed 4 bases and J shed 6 bases, with 12 bases lying between them. The germline gives CDR1 LGHDT, CDR2 YNNKEL (reference sequence). Written as DNA, the CDR3 is TGTGCCAGCAGCCTACAGGGAGGGGCTGAAGCTTTCTTT. It is translated as CASSLQGGAEAFF.